This TCR beta chain stems from a study of read filtering for tumor transcriptome and immune sequencing. Across the whole study: TCR-mapped reads were about 3.5 to 10.27 million with IR-seq versus about 80 to 1273 with RNA-seq.

Molecular barcoded adaptors covering alpha/delta and beta/gamma chains were used on around 400 ng RNA. From the reads, TCRdb called clonotypes with MiXCR, one entry per CDR3 protein. In the table there are 62,000 or so distinct CDR3 sequences, approximately 15% of which are singletons. The study's findings and limits: Roughly four fifths of IR-seq clonotypes had one read, totaling approximately 3.3% of reads; RNA-seq: about 70% and 40%. RNA-seq captured clonotypes less deeply and reliably than IR-seq.

V was shortened by 0 bases and J by 5 bases, with 10 bases between the two germline ends. Germline CDR1 and CDR2: SQVTM and ANQGSEA. The CDR3 length is 13 residues. This clonotype came up a few times. Its antigen is unknown. The receptor's source is a donor at least 40 years old with multiple myeloma. V usage is TRBV29-1 and J usage is TRBJ2-5; D unresolved. Sequences were obtained from a population of CD138-negative cells sorted from bone marrow. The CDR3, as DNA: TGCAGCGTTGAAGATCGTTCTTATGAGACCCAGTACTTC. Translated, it gives CSVEDRSYETQYF.